This T cell receptor beta chain is drawn from a study of T-cell memory formation after mild COVID-19. In TCRdb, the 5' RACE reads were re-called with MiXCR into one record per CDR3 protein. The repertoire holds 290,000 or so distinct CDR3 sequences, with roughly a fifth as singletons. This CDR3 spans 16 amino acids. V lost 4 bases and J lost 1; bases outside the gene matches: 8. The chain couples TRBV12-3 or TRBV12-4 to TRBJ1-1; 8 bases fit TRBD1. The sequencing sample was made of PBMCs or a T cell subset sorted from them (not recorded which). The receptor was derived from a man aged 18 to 29 who had mild COVID-19 (a few samples of this study predate the infection). Cell type and time point are not known. The CDR3, as DNA: TGTGCCAGCAGTTCATTTCCGGGACAGGCGAACACTGAAGCTTTCTTT. Protein sequence: CASSSFPGQANTEAFF.